Below are 13 T cell receptor beta chains sequenced from a single sample in a study of cytomegalovirus exposure and HLA in healthy donors. The PCR contained 60 Vbeta and 13 Jbeta primers. Measured with immunoSEQ multiplex PCR; TCRdb has only the in-frame clones, and not every one. Among about 89,000 clones listed, 67% were seen once. The material sequenced was PBMCs. These receptors were taken from a young man in good health and CMV-seronegative.

By frequency in the sample, this clone is medium-sized (0.01 to 0.1%). The chain couples TRBV5-4 to TRBJ2-5, with 8 bases that match TRBD2. CDR1 SGHNT and CDR2 YYREEE come from the germline V gene (reference sequence). This CDR3 has 18 residues. V dropped 4 bases and J dropped 5; count of bases not matched to a gene: 19. The CDR3 DNA follows: TGTGCCAGCAGCCTGCCTCGAATGGCGGGGGGCCTTCACGAGACCCAGTACTTC. Translation: CASSLPRMAGGLHETQYF.

The chain has TRBV7-3 and TRBJ1-6, with a weak D call TRBD1 (5 bases). The germline V gene encodes CDR1 SGHTA and CDR2 FQGTGA. The V and J ends lost 5 bases and 10 bases respectively, with 15 bases between them. The CDR3 loop spans 14 amino acids. The CDR3 DNA reads as TGTGCCAGCAGCCCCGGAAGGGGTCTCTCACCCCTCCACTTT. Its translation: CASSPGRGLSPLHF.

The gene calls are TRBV5-1 and TRBJ2-5; TRBD1 aligns across 9 bases. CDR3 length equals 14 residues. V was clipped by 3 bases and J by 4 bases; unmatched bases: 4. Germline CDR1 is SGHRS and CDR2 is YFSETQ. The CDR3 DNA reads TGCGCCAGCAGCTCCGGGACAGGGAGAGAGACCCAGTACTTC. Its translation: CASSSGTGRETQYF.

The table lists this clone with a count of one. The chain couples TRBV4-1 to TRBJ1-1; the match to TRBD1 covers 8 bases. The V gene end was trimmed by 0 bases and the J gene end by 4 bases; junction bases not matched to a gene: 4. CDR3 length equals 15 residues. Per the germline V gene, CDR1 is MGHRA and CDR2 is YSYEKL. The CDR3 region is CASSQDSTGATEAFF. The CDR3 bases are TGCGCCAGCAGCCAAGATTCGACAGGGGCCACTGAAGCTTTCTTT.

The chain joins TRBV9 to TRBJ1-1, with a possible D match to TRBD1 (6 bases). This CDR3 has 14 residues. Germline lookup yields CDR1 SGDLS and CDR2 YYNGEE. V dropped 5 bases and J dropped 0 bases, with 11 bases sitting between them. The CDR3 here is CASSTRGMNTEAFF. CDR3 in DNA: TGTGCCAGCAGTACCAGGGGAATGAACACTGAAGCTTTCTTT.

The genes are TRBV25-1 and TRBJ1-1; D is uncertain. V lost 1 base and J lost 0, with 9 bases in between. Germline CDR1 and CDR2: MGHDK and SYGVNS. The CDR3 is 15 amino acids. The CDR3 coding sequence is TGTGCCAGCAGTGAATCAAGAGGGCTGAACACTGAAGCTTTCTTT. Translation: CASSESRGLNTEAFF.

This sequence joins TRBV19 and TRBJ2-7, with 16 bases lining up with TRBD2. Germline loops: CDR1 LNHDA, CDR2 SQIVND (reference sequence). V shed 5 bases, J shed 7 bases, and the junction held 8 bases outside the gene matches. The CDR3 is made up of 16 amino acids. CDR3 in amino acids: CASSLFGTSGRGEQYF. CDR3 sequence (DNA): TGTGCCAGTAGTCTGTTTGGGACTAGCGGGAGGGGAGAGCAGTACTTC.

This chain uses TRBV19 with TRBJ1-2; TRBD1 matches 8 bases. The germline gives CDR1 LNHDA, CDR2 SQIVND (reference sequence). J lost 2 bases, V lost 0 bases, and 11 bases had no gene match. This CDR3 has 18 residues. The CDR3 DNA is TGTGCCAGTAGTATAGAAGGAAGGGTGGACAGGGCGAACTATGGCTACACCTTC. This codes for CASSIEGRVDRANYGYTF. Supplemented by reference TRBV19 and TRBJ1-2, the full variable domain reads DGGITQSPKYLFRKEGQNVTLSCEQNLNHDAMYWYRQDPGQGLRLIYYSQIVNDFQKGDIAEGYSVSREKKESFPLTVTSAQKNPTAFYLCASSIEGRVDRANYGYTFGSGTRLTVV.

This clone has more than one count but fewer than ten. The identical CDR3 is also encoded by other nucleotide sequences in the sample. The V gene is TRBV5-1, the J gene TRBJ1-1; D not resolved. There are 13 residues in the CDR3. Looked up from germline, CDR1 is SGHRS and CDR2 is YFSETQ. The V and J ends lost 0 bases and 4 bases respectively, with 7 bases between them. CDR3 DNA sequence: TGCGCCAGCAGCTTGGGGTCAGGCACTGAAGCTTTCTTT. Protein product: CASSLGSGTEAFF. Full variable domain (outside the CDR3, taken from reference TRBV5-1 and TRBJ1-1): KAGVTQTPRYLIKTRGQQVTLSCSPISGHRSVSWYQQTPGQGLQFLFEYFSETQRNKGNFPGRFSGRQFSNSRSEMNVSTLELGDSALYLCASSLGSGTEAFFGQGTRLTVV.

In this sample, this clone turned up once. The rearrangement uses TRBV7-9 and TRBJ1-2; D is perhaps TRBD1 (5 bases). CDR3 length: 13 amino acids. The germline gives CDR1 SEHNR, CDR2 FQNEAQ (reference sequence). The germline V and J ends were trimmed by 5 bases and 4 bases, with 11 bases remaining between them. CDR3 protein: CASSLGHRYGYTF. CDR3 nucleotides: TGTGCCAGCAGCCTAGGACACCGCTATGGCTACACCTTC. The full variable domain, its missing parts supplied by reference TRBV7-9 and TRBJ1-2, is DTGVSQNPRHKITKRGQNVTFRCDPISEHNRLYWYRQTLGQGPEFLTYFQNEAQLEKSRLLSDRFSAERPKGSFSTLEIQRTEQGDSAMYLCASSLGHRYGYTFGSGTRLTVV.

The chain couples TRBV30 to TRBJ1-3, with no clear D. V lost 4 bases to trimming and J lost 2 bases, with 9 bases between them. Germline CDR1 reads GTSNPN; CDR2 reads SVGIG (reference sequence). The CDR3 loop spans 13 amino acids. CDR3 sequence reads: CAWTSGTGNTIYF. CDR3 bases: TGTGCCTGGACCTCCGGTACTGGAAACACCATATATTTT.

The chain has TRBV11-2 and TRBJ2-3, with 8 bases aligning to TRBD2. The CDR3 has 15 amino acids. Germline values: CDR1 SGHAT, CDR2 FQNNGV. With V trimmed by 5 bases and J by 4 bases, 8 bases remained unmatched. In DNA, the CDR3 is TGTGCCAGCAGCGAACGGACTAGCCCGGCAGATACGCAGTATTTT. Amino acids: CASSERTSPADTQYF.

This clone was detected only a few times. This chain connects TRBV7-8 to TRBJ1-6, with D tentatively TRBD1 (5 bases). CDR3 length equals 15 residues. V was clipped by 1 base and J by 9 bases, with 13 bases between them. Germline V gene sequence: CDR1 SGHVS, CDR2 FQNEAQ. CDR3 amino acids: CASSLDTGTASPLHF. The CDR3 DNA follows: TGTGCCAGCAGCTTAGATACAGGAACGGCTTCACCCCTCCACTTT. The full variable domain, in which reference TRBV7-8 and TRBJ1-6 provide the parts outside the CDR3, is GAGVSQSPRYKVAKRGQDVALRCDPISGHVSLFWYQQALGQGPEFLTYFQNEAQLDKSGLPSDRFFAERPEGSVSTLKIQRTQQEDSAVYLCASSLDTGTASPLHFGNGTRLTVT.